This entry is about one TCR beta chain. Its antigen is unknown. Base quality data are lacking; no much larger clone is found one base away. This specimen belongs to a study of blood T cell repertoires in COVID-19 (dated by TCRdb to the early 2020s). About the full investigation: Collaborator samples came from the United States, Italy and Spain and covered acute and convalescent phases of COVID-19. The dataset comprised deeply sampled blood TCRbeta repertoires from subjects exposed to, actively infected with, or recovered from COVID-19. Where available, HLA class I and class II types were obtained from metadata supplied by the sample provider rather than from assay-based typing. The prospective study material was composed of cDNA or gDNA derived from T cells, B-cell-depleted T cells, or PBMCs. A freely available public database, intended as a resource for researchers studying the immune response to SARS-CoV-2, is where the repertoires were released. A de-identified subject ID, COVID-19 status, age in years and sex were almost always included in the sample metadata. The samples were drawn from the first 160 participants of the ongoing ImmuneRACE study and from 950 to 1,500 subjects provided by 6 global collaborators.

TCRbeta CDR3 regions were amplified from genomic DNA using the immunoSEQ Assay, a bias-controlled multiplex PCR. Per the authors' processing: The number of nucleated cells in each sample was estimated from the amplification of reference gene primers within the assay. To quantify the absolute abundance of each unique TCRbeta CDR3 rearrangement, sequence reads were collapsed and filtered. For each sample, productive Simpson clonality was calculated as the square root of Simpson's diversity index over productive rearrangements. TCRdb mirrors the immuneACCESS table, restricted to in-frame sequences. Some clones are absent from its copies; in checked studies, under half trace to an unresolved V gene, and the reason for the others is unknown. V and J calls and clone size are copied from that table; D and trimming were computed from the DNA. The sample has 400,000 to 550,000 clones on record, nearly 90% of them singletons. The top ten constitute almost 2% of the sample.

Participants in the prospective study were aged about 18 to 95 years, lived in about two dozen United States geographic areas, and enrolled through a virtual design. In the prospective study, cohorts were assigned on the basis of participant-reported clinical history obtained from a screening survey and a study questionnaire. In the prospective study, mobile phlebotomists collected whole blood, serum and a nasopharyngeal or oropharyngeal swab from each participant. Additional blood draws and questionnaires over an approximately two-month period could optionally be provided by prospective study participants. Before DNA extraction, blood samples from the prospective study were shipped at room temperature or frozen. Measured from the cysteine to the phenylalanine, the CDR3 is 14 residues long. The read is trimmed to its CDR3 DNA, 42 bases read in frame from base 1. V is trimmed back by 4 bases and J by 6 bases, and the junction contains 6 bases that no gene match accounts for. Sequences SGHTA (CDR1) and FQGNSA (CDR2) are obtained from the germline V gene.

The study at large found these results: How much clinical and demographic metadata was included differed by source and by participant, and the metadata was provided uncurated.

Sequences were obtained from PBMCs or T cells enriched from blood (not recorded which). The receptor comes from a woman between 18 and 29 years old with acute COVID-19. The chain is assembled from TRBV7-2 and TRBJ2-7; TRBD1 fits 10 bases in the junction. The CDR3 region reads CASSSGTGVGEQYF. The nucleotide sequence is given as TGTGCCAGCAGCTCCGGGACAGGGGTCGGCGAGCAGTACTTC.